This TCR beta chain was retrieved from a study of blood T cell repertoires in COVID-19. Background on the study: Sites in the United States, Italy and Spain provided acute and convalescent COVID-19 samples. PBMCs, B-cell-depleted T cells, or T cells provided the cDNA or gDNA that made up the material.

As processed by the authors: Quantification of nucleated cells was approximated via reference gene primer amplification. Sequencing was performed with immunoSEQ multiplex PCR; in TCRdb, only in-frame clones are kept and a portion is missing. V and J calls and clone size are given by that table; D and trimming were obtained from the DNA. The table includes 250,000 to 300,000 clones, approximately 91% detected once. Germline CDR1 MGHDK, CDR2 SYGVNS. V gave up 0 bases and J gave up 7 bases, with 14 bases separating them. The CDR3 contains 15 residues. Seattle patients were enrolled while actively infected and followed longitudinally.

V is TRBV25-1 and J is TRBJ2-3; possibly TRBD2 for D (6 bases). This receptor was identified in a woman in her twenties or thirties with COVID-19, enrolled during active disease. The source material was peripheral blood. The CDR3 DNA is TGTGCCAGCAGTGAATATCTCGGTAGCGGCCATACGCAGTATTTT. Residues: CASSEYLGSGHTQYF.